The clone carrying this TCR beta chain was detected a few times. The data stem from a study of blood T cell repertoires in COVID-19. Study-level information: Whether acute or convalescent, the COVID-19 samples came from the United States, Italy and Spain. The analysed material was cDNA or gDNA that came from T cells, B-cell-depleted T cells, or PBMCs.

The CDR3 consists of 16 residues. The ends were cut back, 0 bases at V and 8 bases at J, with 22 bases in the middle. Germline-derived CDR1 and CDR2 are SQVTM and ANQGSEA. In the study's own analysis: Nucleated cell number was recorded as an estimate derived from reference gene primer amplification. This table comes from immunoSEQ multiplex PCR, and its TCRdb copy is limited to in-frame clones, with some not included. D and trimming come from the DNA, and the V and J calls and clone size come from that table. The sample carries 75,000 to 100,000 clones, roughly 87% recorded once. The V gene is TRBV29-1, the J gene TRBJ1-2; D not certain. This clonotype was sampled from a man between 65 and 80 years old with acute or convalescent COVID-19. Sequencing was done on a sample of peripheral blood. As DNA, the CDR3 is TGCAGCGTTGAAGATCAACTGCTACTTCGGAGAGAAGGCTACACCTTC. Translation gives CSVEDQLLLRREGYTF.